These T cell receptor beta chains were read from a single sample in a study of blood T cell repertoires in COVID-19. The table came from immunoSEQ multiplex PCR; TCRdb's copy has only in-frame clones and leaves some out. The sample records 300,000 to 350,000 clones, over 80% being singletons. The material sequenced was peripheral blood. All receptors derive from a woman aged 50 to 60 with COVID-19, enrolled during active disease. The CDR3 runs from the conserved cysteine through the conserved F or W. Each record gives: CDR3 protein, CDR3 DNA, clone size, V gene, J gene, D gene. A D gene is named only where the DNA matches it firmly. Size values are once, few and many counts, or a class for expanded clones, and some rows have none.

CDR3aa: CATSDLGTGTVKSGANVLTF; CDR3nt: TGTGCCACCAGTGATTTAGGAACCGGGACAGTGAAGTCTGGGGCCAACGTCCTGACTTTC; abundance: NA; v_gene: TRBV24-1; j_gene: TRBJ2-6; d_gene: TRBD1
CDR3aa: CASSHSGSSYEQYF; CDR3nt: TGTGCCAGCAGCCATAGCGGGAGCTCCTACGAGCAGTACTTC; abundance: NA; v_gene: TRBV4-2; j_gene: TRBJ2-7; d_gene: TRBD2
CDR3aa: CASSTAGALEQYF; CDR3nt: TGTGCCAGTAGTACAGCGGGAGCTTTAGAGCAGTACTTC; abundance: NA; v_gene: TRBV19; j_gene: TRBJ2-7; d_gene: TRBD2
CDR3aa: CASSYNRAVSPDTQYF; CDR3nt: TGTGCCAGCAGCTACAACAGAGCGGTTAGCCCAGATACGCAGTATTTT; abundance: NA; v_gene: TRBV7-9; j_gene: TRBJ2-3; d_gene: NA
CDR3aa: CASSPNPSSRTGEGYTF; CDR3nt: TGCGCCAGCAGCCCAAACCCCTCTAGCCGGACAGGGGAGGGCTACACCTTC; abundance: NA; v_gene: TRBV5-1; j_gene: TRBJ1-2; d_gene: TRBD1
CDR3aa: CASRRREEETQYF; CDR3nt: TGCGCCAGCAGACGGCGGGAGGAGGAGACCCAGTACTTC; abundance: NA; v_gene: TRBV4-1; j_gene: TRBJ2-5; d_gene: TRBD2
CDR3aa: CASGLVQGQGRLLRQFF; CDR3nt: TGTGCTAGTGGTTTGGTACAGGGGCAGGGGAGGCTTTTGAGGCAGTTCTTC; abundance: NA; v_gene: TRBV12-5; j_gene: TRBJ2-1; d_gene: NA
CDR3aa: CASSPEQGPHYGYTF; CDR3nt: TGTGCCAGCTCACCGGAACAGGGTCCTCACTATGGCTACACCTTC; abundance: once; v_gene: TRBV18; j_gene: TRBJ1-2; d_gene: NA
CDR3aa: CASGTTSGPLEGQFF; CDR3nt: TGTGCCAGCGGAACGACTAGCGGGCCTCTCGAGGGGCAGTTCTTC; abundance: NA; v_gene: TRBV6-5; j_gene: TRBJ2-1; d_gene: TRBD2
CDR3aa: CSASGQNNQPQHF; CDR3nt: TGCAGTGCTAGTGGACAGAACAATCAGCCCCAGCATTTT; abundance: NA; v_gene: TRBV20-1; j_gene: TRBJ1-5; d_gene: NA
CDR3aa: CASSSTATTSGSFTDTQYF; CDR3nt: TGTGCCAGCAGTTCTACCGCGACTACTAGCGGGAGTTTCACAGATACGCAGTATTTT; abundance: once; v_gene: TRBV6-2/TRBV6-3; j_gene: TRBJ2-3; d_gene: TRBD2
CDR3aa: CASSSGQGNYGYTF; CDR3nt: TGTGCCAGCTCTTCCGGACAGGGTAACTATGGCTACACCTTC; abundance: NA; v_gene: TRBV18; j_gene: TRBJ1-2; d_gene: TRBD1
CDR3aa: CASSLTGYEQYF; CDR3nt: TGTGCCAGCAGCTTAACGGGTTACGAGCAGTACTTC; abundance: NA; v_gene: TRBV7-9; j_gene: TRBJ2-7; d_gene: NA
CDR3aa: CASSKLTGERAFF; CDR3nt: TGTGCCAGCAGCAAATTAACAGGGGAGAGGGCTTTCTTT; abundance: once; v_gene: TRBV6-5; j_gene: TRBJ1-1; d_gene: TRBD1
CDR3aa: CSVQPQYGYTF; CDR3nt: TGCAGTGTCCAACCGCAGTATGGCTACACCTTC; abundance: NA; v_gene: TRBV20-1; j_gene: TRBJ1-2; d_gene: NA
CDR3aa: CASSTRQGRLSGNTIYF; CDR3nt: TGTGCCAGTAGTACTAGACAGGGGCGCCTCTCTGGAAACACCATATATTTT; abundance: NA; v_gene: TRBV19; j_gene: TRBJ1-3; d_gene: TRBD1
CDR3aa: CATSDGGDTYEQYF; CDR3nt: TGTGCCACCAGTGATGGCGGGGATACCTACGAGCAGTACTTC; abundance: NA; v_gene: TRBV24-1; j_gene: TRBJ2-7; d_gene: NA
CDR3aa: CASRLSSGLAGGSSYNEQFF; CDR3nt: TGTGCCAGCAGGCTCAGCTCGGGACTAGCGGGAGGGAGCTCCTACAATGAGCAGTTCTTC; abundance: once; v_gene: TRBV27; j_gene: TRBJ2-1; d_gene: TRBD2
CDR3aa: CASSQQGTGANVLTF; CDR3nt: TGTGCCAGCAGCCAACAGGGAACTGGGGCCAACGTCCTGACTTTC; abundance: NA; v_gene: TRBV14; j_gene: TRBJ2-6; d_gene: NA
CDR3aa: CASSPHIRDYRTEQFF; CDR3nt: TGTGCCAGCAGCCCCCACATCAGGGACTACCGAACGGAGCAGTTCTTC; abundance: NA; v_gene: TRBV7-9; j_gene: TRBJ2-1; d_gene: TRBD2
CDR3aa: CASRQLKGAGALGEQYF; CDR3nt: TGTGCCAGCCGCCAATTAAAGGGAGCGGGAGCCTTGGGCGAGCAGTACTTC; abundance: NA; v_gene: TRBV7-9; j_gene: TRBJ2-7; d_gene: TRBD2
CDR3aa: CASSPGTSTYNEQFF; CDR3nt: TGCGCCAGCAGCCCAGGGACTTCCACCTACAATGAGCAGTTCTTC; abundance: NA; v_gene: TRBV5-1; j_gene: TRBJ2-1; d_gene: NA
CDR3aa: CASSQDRQGNYGYTF; CDR3nt: TGTGCCAGCAGCCAAGATAGACAGGGGAACTATGGCTACACCTTC; abundance: NA; v_gene: TRBV4-2; j_gene: TRBJ1-2; d_gene: TRBD1
CDR3aa: CASSVSTSRDRGQYEQYF; CDR3nt: TGTGCCAGCAGCGTATCTACGAGCCGGGACAGGGGTCAATACGAGCAGTACTTC; abundance: NA; v_gene: TRBV9; j_gene: TRBJ2-7; d_gene: TRBD1
CDR3aa: CASSFLYDYGYTF; CDR3nt: TGTGCCAGCAGTTTCCTATACGATTATGGCTACACCTTC; abundance: few; v_gene: TRBV12-3/TRBV12-4; j_gene: TRBJ1-2; d_gene: NA
CDR3aa: CAISGTALGTDTQYF; CDR3nt: TGTGCCATCAGCGGGACAGCCCTGGGCACAGATACGCAGTATTTT; abundance: NA; v_gene: TRBV10-3; j_gene: TRBJ2-3; d_gene: TRBD1
CDR3aa: CASSQGTSGRYNEQFF; CDR3nt: TGCGCCAGCAGCCAAGGGACTAGCGGGCGCTACAATGAGCAGTTCTTC; abundance: once; v_gene: TRBV4-3; j_gene: TRBJ2-1; d_gene: TRBD2